This entry lists 20 T cell receptor beta chains sequenced from one sample in a study of OX40 agonist ivuxolimab in advanced cancers. Sequencing was performed with immunoSEQ multiplex PCR; in TCRdb, only in-frame clones are kept and a portion is missing. This table holds 98,000 or so clones, 94% found once. Material: CD4+ or CD8+ T cells sorted from blood, obtained in a trial of the OX40 agonist ivuxolimab. The receptor set was obtained from an adult with an advanced solid tumor such as melanoma, head and neck, liver or kidney cancer.

The chain joins TRBV18 to TRBJ1-5, with 11 bases aligning to TRBD1. Germline V CDR1 and CDR2: KGHSH, LQKENI. The CDR3 totals 15 residues. After removal of 5 bases from V and 6 bases from J, the junction contained 6 bases not matched to a gene. CDR3 bases: TGTGCCAGCTCATCCGGACAGGGGGCCAGTCAGCCCCAGCATTTT. Translated, it gives CASSSGQGASQPQHF.

The J gene is TRBJ2-7, the V gene TRBV15; D unresolved. The V gene's germline CDR1 is LNHNV and CDR2 YYDKDF (reference sequence). The CDR3 extends over 14 amino acids. Trimming removed 1 base from V and 5 bases from J, with 12 bases in between. Here the CDR3 reads CATSRGRAEDEQYF. The CDR3 DNA sequence: TGTGCCACCAGCAGAGGAAGGGCAGAGGACGAGCAGTACTTC. The complete variable domain, with remaining parts taken from reference TRBV15 and TRBJ2-7, reads DAMVIQNPRYQVTQFGKPVTLSCSQTLNHNVMYWYQQKSSQAPKLLFHYYDKDFNNEADTPDNFQSRRPNTSFCFLDIRSPGLGDTAMYLCATSRGRAEDEQYFGPGTRLTVT.

The chain uses TRBV6-5 and TRBJ1-4; unclear D gene. The CDR3 extends over 14 amino acids. Trimming stripped 7 bases from V and 7 bases from J, with 16 bases between. Germline V CDR1 and CDR2: MNHEY, SVGAGI. The CDR3 sequence: CASKGAGGGEKLFF. CDR3 coding DNA: TGTGCCAGCAAAGGCGCAGGCGGAGGTGAAAAACTGTTTTTT.

V is TRBV5-1 and J is TRBJ1-2; 7 nucleotides match TRBD1. CDR1 and CDR2 from the germline V gene are SGHRS and YFSETQ. The CDR3 loop spans 15 amino acids. Trimming took 0 bases from V and 1 from J; bases not matched to a gene: 3. The CDR3 loop reads CASSLEGGHNYGYTF. CDR3 sequence (DNA): TGCGCCAGCAGCTTGGAAGGGGGCCATAACTATGGCTACACCTTC.

This chain connects TRBV2 to TRBJ2-3, with a weak D call TRBD2 (5 bases). Deletions cut 1 base from V and 3 bases from J, with 17 bases between. The CDR3 length is 17 residues. Germline V CDR1 and CDR2: SNHLY, FYNNEI. CDR3 DNA: TGTGCCAGCAGTGAAGTACCCCGGGGATCTTGGACAGATACGCAGTATTTT. Protein sequence: CASSEVPRGSWTDTQYF.

CDR3 residues: CASSENQGLGTEAFF. CDR3 in DNA: TGTGCCAGCAGTGAAAACCAGGGTCTCGGCACTGAAGCTTTCTTT. This chain joins TRBV6-1 and TRBJ1-1; a possible D gene is TRBD1 (5 bases). The CDR3 is made up of 15 amino acids. Germline values: CDR1 MNHNS, CDR2 SASEGT. Trimming took off 2 bases at V and 4 bases at J, with 14 bases between the two ends.

V usage is TRBV2 and J usage is TRBJ1-1; D uncertain. Trimming left V 4 bases short and J 5 bases short, with 11 bases between. The CDR3 loop spans 13 amino acids. Looked up from germline, CDR1 is SNHLY and CDR2 is FYNNEI. CDR3 amino acids: CASSGRFLTEAFF. The CDR3 DNA reads as TGTGCCAGCAGTGGTCGCTTTCTAACTGAAGCTTTCTTT.

CDR3 sequence: CASSFSPGGTDTQYF. In nucleotides, the CDR3 is TGTGCCAGCAGCTTTAGCCCGGGGGGCACAGATACGCAGTATTTT. The V gene is TRBV13, the J gene TRBJ2-3, with D maybe TRBD2 (6 bases). V dropped 3 bases and J dropped 1 base, with 11 bases sitting between them. CDR3 length: 15 amino acids. Germline lookup yields CDR1 PRHDT and CDR2 FYEKMQ (reference sequence).

The gene calls are TRBV6-6 and TRBJ1-5; D is ambiguous. The germline V gene has CDR1 MNHNY and CDR2 SVGAGI (reference sequence). This CDR3 region has 16 residues. Trimming removed 0 bases from V and 5 bases from J, with 14 bases in between. DNA of the CDR3: TGTGCCAGCAGTTACTCCCTGGGGAGACCTGATCAGCCCCAGCATTTT. Its protein product is CASSYSLGRPDQPQHF.

The rearrangement joins TRBV6-1 to TRBJ2-3; tentatively, D is TRBD1 (5 bases). This CDR3 has 12 residues. V gave up 5 bases and J gave up 4 bases, with 7 bases separating them. From germline, CDR1 is MNHNS and CDR2 SASEGT. This CDR3 is CASSLQADTQYF. DNA for the CDR3: TGTGCCAGCAGTTTACAGGCAGATACGCAGTATTTT.

This clone was observed a single time. The chain couples TRBV10-1 to TRBJ2-7, with a weak D call TRBD2 (6 bases). V lost 4 bases, J lost 7 bases, and 17 bases lay in between. Germline CDR1 WNHNN, CDR2 SYGVQD (reference sequence). The CDR3 has 14 residues. The CDR3 DNA follows: TGCGCCAGCAGTGCTGGATCAACTGCGGGAGAGCAGTACTTC. Translation gives CASSAGSTAGEQYF.

The CDR3, as DNA: TGTGCCAGCAGCCCAGGGGGTACTACCTACGAGCAGTACTTC. The encoded protein is CASSPGGTTYEQYF. The V gene is TRBV9, the J gene TRBJ2-7; 7 bases map to TRBD1. Per germline, CDR1 SGDLS and CDR2 YYNGEE. CDR3 length: 14 residues. The junction had 6 bases not matched to a gene; V was cut back by 4 bases and J by 2 bases.

The chain couples TRBV7-9 to TRBJ2-7; D tentatively fits TRBD1 or TRBD2 (5 bases each). V was shortened by 7 bases and J by 8 bases, with 27 bases between the two germline ends. The V gene's germline CDR1 is SEHNR and CDR2 FQNEAQ (reference sequence). This CDR3 is built from 16 residues. DNA of the CDR3: TGTGCCAGCACCGGGACCGGGGAAAGTCCCCAATACCAGCAGTACTTC. Translating it yields CASTGTGESPQYQQYF.

The V gene is TRBV9, the J gene TRBJ1-2, with 8 bases lining up with TRBD1. Germline V lookup: CDR1 SGDLS, CDR2 YYNGEE. This CDR3 is built from 15 residues. The V segment lost 3 bases and the J segment 6 bases; nucleotides outside the gene matches: 10. The CDR3 spells CASSGFDARGHGYTF. CDR3 sequence (DNA): TGTGCCAGCAGCGGCTTCGACGCCAGGGGGCATGGCTACACCTTC.

The rearrangement joins TRBV11-2 to TRBJ2-1, with D perhaps matching TRBD1 (8 bases). CDR3 size: 15 residues. CDR1 is SGHAT, CDR2 FQNNGV, per germline. The germline V and J ends were trimmed by 2 bases and 8 bases, with 16 bases remaining between them. CDR3 sequence: CASSLTGGRGYEQFF. DNA of the CDR3: TGTGCCAGCAGCTTAACAGGGGGGAGGGGATATGAGCAGTTCTTC. The variable domain in full, completed from reference TRBV11-2 and TRBJ2-1, reads EAGVAQSPRYKIIEKRQSVAFWCNPISGHATLYWYQQILGQGPKLLIQFQNNGVVDDSQLPKDRFSAERLKGVDSTLKIQPAKLEDSAVYLCASSLTGGRGYEQFFGPGTRLTVL.

The chain couples TRBV30 to TRBJ1-1; D is uncertain. V was trimmed by 3 bases and J by 5 bases, leaving 19 bases between them. The CDR3 has 15 residues. Germline V CDR1 and CDR2: GTSNPN, SVGIG (reference sequence). The CDR3 DNA sequence: TGTGCCTGGAGGGGAGGGTTGGGCCCGTGGACTGAAGCTTTCTTT. Its translation: CAWRGGLGPWTEAFF.

The V gene is TRBV10-1, the J gene TRBJ1-2; D call uncertain. CDR1 and CDR2 from the germline V gene are WNHNN and SYGVQD (reference sequence). Trimming took off 3 bases at V and 8 bases at J, with 7 bases between the two ends. The CDR3 contains 11 residues. The CDR3 reads CASSDGHGYTF. The CDR3 DNA sequence: TGCGCCAGCAGTGACGGGCACGGCTACACCTTC.

The gene calls are TRBV14 and TRBJ2-7; 9 positions match TRBD2. Germline V CDR1 and CDR2: SGHDN, FVKESK. Germline trimming cut 2 bases from V and 2 bases from J; bases unmatched to any gene: 4. The CDR3 runs to 15 residues. In DNA, the CDR3 is TGTGCCAGCAGCCAACCGGGACTAGCAGCCTACGAGCAGTACTTC. Translation: CASSQPGLAAYEQYF.

The chain employs TRBV20-1 and TRBJ1-1; no reliable D call. V dropped 0 bases and J dropped 5 bases, with 4 bases sitting between them. This CDR3 is built from 11 residues. Germline lookup yields CDR1 DFQATT and CDR2 SNEGSKA (reference sequence). CDR3 sequence reads: CSAREQTEAFF. The CDR3 bases are TGCAGTGCTAGAGAACAAACTGAAGCTTTCTTT.

The chain employs TRBV19 and TRBJ2-2; maybe TRBD2 (5 bases). Germline V lookup: CDR1 LNHDA, CDR2 SQIVND (reference sequence). This CDR3 comprises 13 residues. V shed 4 bases and J shed 6 bases, with 9 bases lying between them. The CDR3 is CASSKGGSGELFF. CDR3 bases: TGTGCCAGTAGTAAAGGCGGGTCCGGGGAGCTGTTTTTT.